This T cell receptor beta chain was captured by sequencing in a study of cytomegalovirus exposure and HLA in healthy donors. V was cut by 5 bases and J by 0 bases, with 19 bases left in between. The CDR3 has 18 residues. Looked up from germline, CDR1 is SGHVS and CDR2 is FQNEAQ. Primers for the PCR totalled 60 Vbeta and 13 Jbeta. TCRdb's table, derived via immunoSEQ multiplex PCR, lists solely in-frame clones and lacks some. Seen here are around 170,000 clones, around 78% observed once, and the top ten hold roughly 1.5%. The chain employs TRBV7-8 and TRBJ1-4; D perhaps matches TRBD1 (5 bases). This receptor was identified in a man aged 18 to 29 in good health and CMV-seronegative. Material for sequencing was PBMCs. The CDR3 sequence is CASSARRGVAATNEKLFF. CDR3 in DNA: TGTGCCAGCAGCGCCCGGCGGGGGGTTGCCGCAACTAATGAAAAACTGTTTTTT.